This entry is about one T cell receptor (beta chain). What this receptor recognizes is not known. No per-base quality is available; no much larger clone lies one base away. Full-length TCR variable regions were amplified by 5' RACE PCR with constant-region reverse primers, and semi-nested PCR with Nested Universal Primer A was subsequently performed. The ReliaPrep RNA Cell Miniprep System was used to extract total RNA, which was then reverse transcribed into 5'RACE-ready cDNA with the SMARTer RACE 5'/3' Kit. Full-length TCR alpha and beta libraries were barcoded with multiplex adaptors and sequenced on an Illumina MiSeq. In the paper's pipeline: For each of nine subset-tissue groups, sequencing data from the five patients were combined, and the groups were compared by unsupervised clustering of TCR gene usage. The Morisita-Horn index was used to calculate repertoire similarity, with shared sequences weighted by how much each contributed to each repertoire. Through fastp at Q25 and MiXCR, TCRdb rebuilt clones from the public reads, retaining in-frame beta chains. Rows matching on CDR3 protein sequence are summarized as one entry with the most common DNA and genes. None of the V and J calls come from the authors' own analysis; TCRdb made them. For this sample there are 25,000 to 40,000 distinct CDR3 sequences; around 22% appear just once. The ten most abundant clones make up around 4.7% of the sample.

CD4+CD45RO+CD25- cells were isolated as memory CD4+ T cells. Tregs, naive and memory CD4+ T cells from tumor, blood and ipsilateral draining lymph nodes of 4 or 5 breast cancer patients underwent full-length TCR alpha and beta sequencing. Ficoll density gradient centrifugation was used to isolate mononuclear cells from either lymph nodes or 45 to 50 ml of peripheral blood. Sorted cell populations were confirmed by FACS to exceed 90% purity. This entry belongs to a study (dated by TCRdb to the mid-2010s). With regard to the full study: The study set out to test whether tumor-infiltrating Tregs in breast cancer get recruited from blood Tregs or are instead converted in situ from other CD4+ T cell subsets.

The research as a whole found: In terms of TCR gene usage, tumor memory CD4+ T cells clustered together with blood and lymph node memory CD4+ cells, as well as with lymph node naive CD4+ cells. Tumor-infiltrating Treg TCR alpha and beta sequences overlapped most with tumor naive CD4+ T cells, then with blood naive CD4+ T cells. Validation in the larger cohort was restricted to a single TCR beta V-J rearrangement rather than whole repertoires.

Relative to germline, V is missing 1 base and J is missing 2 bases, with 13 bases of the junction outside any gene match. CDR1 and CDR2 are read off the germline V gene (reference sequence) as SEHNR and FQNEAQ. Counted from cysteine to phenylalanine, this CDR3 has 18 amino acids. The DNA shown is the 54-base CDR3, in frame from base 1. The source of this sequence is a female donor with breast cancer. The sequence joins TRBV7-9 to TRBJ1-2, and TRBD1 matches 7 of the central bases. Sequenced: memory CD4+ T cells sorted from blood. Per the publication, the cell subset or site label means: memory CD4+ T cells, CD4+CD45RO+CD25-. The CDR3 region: CASSLVSRDDRANYGYTF. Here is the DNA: TGTGCCAGCAGCTTAGTTAGTAGGGATGACAGGGCGAACTATGGCTACACCTTC.